These 28 T cell receptor beta chains share one sample of origin, sequenced in a study of patients and donors after allogeneic stem cell transplantation. TCRdb re-analysed the RT-PCR reads in MiXCR, keeping a single row per CDR3 protein. The repertoire holds 920,000 or so distinct CDR3 sequences, with roughly 17% as singletons. Material for sequencing was blood, either unsorted or a sorted T cell fraction (not recorded which). These receptors all stem from a human donor who was either an allogeneic HSCT recipient or a stem cell or donor lymphocyte infusion donor (not recorded which). It is not recorded whose cells these are; they may come from a transplant donor.

This clonotype has more than one count but fewer than ten. V is TRBV20-1 and J is TRBJ1-1, with D possibly matching TRBD1 (6 bases). The germline CDR1 and CDR2 sequences are DFQATT and SNEGSKA (reference sequence). Trimming left V 5 bases short and J 1 base short, with 14 bases between. CDR3 length: 14 amino acids. CDR3 bases: TGCAGTGCTGAGGGGGGGTATTCGAACACTGAAGCTTTCTTT. Its protein product is CSAEGGYSNTEAFF.

This rearrangement joins TRBV20-1 to TRBJ2-3, with D possibly matching TRBD2 (6 bases). This CDR3 has 14 amino acids. The V end was cut by 6 bases, the J end by 0 bases, with 13 bases between. Per germline, CDR1 DFQATT and CDR2 SNEGSKA (reference sequence). CDR3 region: CSASGGASTDTQYF. The DNA of the CDR3 is TGCAGTGCCAGTGGAGGGGCCAGCACAGATACGCAGTATTTT.

This clonotype was counted only a few times. This rearrangement joins TRBV5-1 to TRBJ2-2; tentatively, D is TRBD1 (5 bases). Germline values: CDR1 SGHRS, CDR2 YFSETQ. This CDR3 spans 15 amino acids. The V end lost 4 bases, the J end lost 3 bases, and 13 bases lay between the germline ends. The CDR3 DNA reads TGCGCCAGCAGCCAACACAGGCCGGACACCGGGGAGCTGTTTTTT. This sequence encodes CASSQHRPDTGELFF.

This clonotype was seen more than once but under ten times. CDR3 in DNA: TGCAGTGCTCCGGTTTTTAGCGGGAGTCCCAATGAGCAGTTCTTC. As protein: CSAPVFSGSPNEQFF. This chain joins TRBV20-1 and TRBJ2-1, with 9 bases fitting TRBD2. The germline gives CDR1 DFQATT, CDR2 SNEGSKA (reference sequence). Trimming removed 5 bases from V and 6 bases from J; junction bases left unmatched: 11. The CDR3 loop spans 15 amino acids.

This clonotype has more than one count but fewer than ten. The chain uses TRBV7-2 and TRBJ2-4; no reliable D call. In germline, CDR1 is SGHTA, CDR2 FQGNSA. V was cut by 1 base and J by 3 bases, with 4 bases left in between. The CDR3 is made up of 13 amino acids. CDR3 residues: CASSLDYKNIQYF. The CDR3 DNA reads as TGTGCCAGCAGCTTAGACTACAAAAACATTCAGTACTTC.

This clonotype was detected ten times or more. The V and J genes are TRBV12-3 or TRBV12-4 and TRBJ2-7; TRBD1 matches at 7 bases. The junction had 5 bases not matched to a gene; V was cut back by 6 bases and J by 0 bases. The CDR3 loop spans 14 amino acids. In nucleotides, the CDR3 is TGTGCCAGCAGCAAACAGGGGCCCTCCTACGAGCAGTACTTC. It is translated as CASSKQGPSYEQYF.

This clonotype was seen more than once but under ten times. V usage is TRBV11-2 and J usage is TRBJ2-5, with D unclear. Germline assignment: CDR1 SGHAT and CDR2 FQNNGV. This CDR3 has 17 amino acids. Trimming removed 5 bases from V and 5 bases from J, with 24 bases in between. CDR3 loop: CASSENRWVTGVETQYF. CDR3 nucleotides: TGTGCCAGCAGCGAAAACCGTTGGGTAACGGGTGTGGAGACCCAGTACTTC. Supplemented by reference TRBV11-2 and TRBJ2-5, the full variable domain reads EAGVAQSPRYKIIEKRQSVAFWCNPISGHATLYWYQQILGQGPKLLIQFQNNGVVDDSQLPKDRFSAERLKGVDSTLKIQPAKLEDSAVYLCASSENRWVTGVETQYFGPGTRLLVL.

The chain uses TRBV29-1 and TRBJ2-5; tentative D call: TRBD1 (6 bases). Germline V gene sequence: CDR1 SQVTM, CDR2 ANQGSEA. V lost 4 bases and J 5 bases, leaving 14 bases between the germline ends. There are 13 residues in the CDR3. The CDR3 reads CSVVPGALETQYF. CDR3 in DNA: TGCAGCGTTGTCCCAGGGGCGCTCGAGACCCAGTACTTC.

This clonotype was seen a few times. The rearrangement joins TRBV20-1 to TRBJ2-1; 9 nucleotides agree with TRBD2. J gave up 0 bases and V 1 base, and 4 bases lay outside the gene matches. The CDR3 consists of 16 residues. Germline values: CDR1 DFQATT, CDR2 SNEGSKA (reference sequence). In DNA form, the CDR3 reads TGCAGTGCTAGAGGCGGTAGCGGGGGCTCCTACAATGAGCAGTTCTTC. Its translation is CSARGGSGGSYNEQFF.

Many counts were recorded for this clonotype. V usage is TRBV10-3 and J usage is TRBJ1-5; a weak D match, TRBD1 (5 bases). CDR1 is ENHRY and CDR2 is SYGVKD in the germline V gene. The CDR3 is 15 amino acids. The V and J ends lost 8 bases and 3 bases respectively, with 17 bases between them. In nucleotides, the CDR3 is TGTGCCATCGGAGGGACGGGTGGGGACAATCAGCCCCAGCATTTT. Amino acid sequence: CAIGGTGGDNQPQHF.

On this clonotype: Possible read error: a much larger clone is one base away. J is TRBJ2-1 and V is TRBV6-2 or TRBV6-3, with TRBD2 identical over 7 bases. Germline CDR1 and CDR2: MNHEY and SVGEGT. J gave up 0 bases and V 6 bases, and 11 bases lay outside the gene matches. The CDR3 spans 17 residues. As DNA, the CDR3 is TGTGCCAGCAGGACGACTGAGCGGGGAAGCTCCTACAATGAGCAGTTCTTC. Protein sequence: CASRTTERGSSYNEQFF.

In this sample, this clonotype turned up many times. The rearrangement uses TRBV9 and TRBJ2-4; D is undetermined. V lost 0 bases and J lost 2, with 3 bases in between. The CDR3 consists of 13 residues. Germline lookup yields CDR1 SGDLS and CDR2 YYNGEE. CDR3 bases: TGTGCCAGCAGCGTAGATTCCAAAAACATTCAGTACTTC. Amino acids: CASSVDSKNIQYF. Supplemented by reference TRBV9 and TRBJ2-4, the full variable domain reads DSGVTQTPKHLITATGQRVTLRCSPRSGDLSVYWYQQSLDQGLQFLIQYYNGEERAKGNILERFSAQQFPDLHSELNLSSLELGDSALYFCASSVDSKNIQYFGAGTRLSVL.

This chain connects TRBV20-1 to TRBJ1-4; D gene unclear. The CDR3 totals 13 residues. Germline CDR1 is DFQATT and CDR2 is SNEGSKA (reference sequence). Trimming stripped 4 bases from V and 0 bases from J, with 6 bases between. CDR3: CSANRATNEKLFF. The CDR3 DNA is TGCAGTGCTAACAGAGCAACTAATGAAAAACTGTTTTTT.

This clonotype has a handful of counts. This rearrangement joins TRBV6-1 to TRBJ2-1, with 7 bases that match TRBD2. CDR1 and CDR2 from the germline V gene are MNHNS and SASEGT. The V gene end was trimmed by 6 bases and the J gene end by 0 bases; junction bases not matched to a gene: 8. The CDR3 is 16 residues long. The CDR3 nucleotides read TGTGCCAGCAGCCCCTTAGGCGGGAGCTCCTACAATGAGCAGTTCTTC. Protein sequence: CASSPLGGSSYNEQFF.

This clonotype was found many times. The gene calls are TRBV5-1 and TRBJ2-7, with 9 bases lining up with TRBD1. With V trimmed by 3 bases and J by 1 base, 2 bases remained unmatched. The CDR3 is made up of 14 amino acids. Germline-derived CDR1 and CDR2 are SGHRS and YFSETQ. CDR3 sequence reads: CASSWGQGSYEQYF. DNA of the CDR3: TGCGCCAGCAGCTGGGGACAGGGTTCCTACGAGCAGTACTTC.

This clonotype has more than one count but fewer than ten. V is TRBV2 and J is TRBJ1-2, with 8 bases aligning to TRBD1. Per germline, CDR1 SNHLY and CDR2 FYNNEI. The CDR3 spans 13 residues. After removal of 6 bases from V and 7 bases from J, the junction contained 7 bases not matched to a gene. CDR3 amino acids: CASRDREISGYTF. In nucleotides, the CDR3 is TGTGCCAGCAGGGACAGGGAAATTTCTGGCTACACCTTC.

The table lists this clonotype with a count of one. The chain links TRBV4-2 to TRBJ2-1; TRBD2 matches at 14 bases. This CDR3 is built from 13 residues. Germline V CDR1 and CDR2: LGHNA, YNFKEQ. The ends lost 3 bases at V and 15 bases at J; junction bases unmatched: 4. The CDR3 sequence: CASSQGLAGVAFF. DNA for the CDR3: TGTGCCAGCAGCCAGGGACTAGCGGGAGTTGCGTTCTTC.

This clonotype has at least ten counts. The V and J genes are TRBV29-1 and TRBJ2-3; a weak D match, TRBD2 (5 bases). The CDR3 runs to 12 residues. Germline V lookup: CDR1 SQVTM, CDR2 ANQGSEA. The V and J ends lost 4 bases and 12 bases respectively, with 17 bases between them. CDR3 in amino acids: CSVGNSALPQYF. Here the CDR3 DNA reads TGCAGCGTTGGAAATAGCGCCCTTCCCCAGTATTTT.

This clonotype was recorded a few times. The J gene is TRBJ2-3, the V gene TRBV5-1, with D possibly matching TRBD1 (5 bases). The length of the CDR3 is 15 residues. Germline V gene data show CDR1 as SGHRS and CDR2 as YFSETQ. For the CDR3, the DNA is TGCGTCCATCCTAGGGGAATAAGAAGCACAGATACGCAGTATTTT. Encoded protein: CVHPRGIRSTDTQYF.

V usage is TRBV28 and J usage is TRBJ2-4, with D uncertain. The length of the CDR3 is 14 residues. The V and J ends lost 8 bases and 0 bases respectively, with 11 bases between them. Germline CDR1 reads MDHEN; CDR2 reads SYDVKM. The CDR3 loop is CASSGQLAKNIQYF. The CDR3 DNA reads TGTGCCAGCTCGGGCCAACTAGCCAAAAACATTCAGTACTTC.

Note on this clonotype: One end of the junction is discordant with germline, which a read error may explain. The chain recombines TRBV4-2 with TRBJ1-6, with D unresolved. The germline V gene has CDR1 LGHNA and CDR2 YNFKEQ. This CDR3 comprises 13 residues. The CDR3 DNA reads as TGTGCCAGTAGCAACTCCGATAATTCACCCCTCCACTTT. The encoded protein is CASSNSDNSPLHF.

V and J are TRBV5-4 and TRBJ2-3, with D perhaps assigned TRBD1 or TRBD2 (7 bases each). CDR1 and CDR2 (germline): SGHNT, YYREEE (reference sequence). CDR3 size: 15 residues. Trimming pared 3 bases from V and 2 bases from J, leaving 13 bases between. The CDR3 coding sequence is TGTGCCAGCAGCTCGGGGGGACAGAACACAGATACGCAGTATTTT. Protein sequence: CASSSGGQNTDTQYF.

For the CDR3, the DNA is TGTGCCAGCAGCCAGCACGTCTTTAGCGGGAGTAGCACAGATACGCAGTATTTT. It codes for CASSQHVFSGSSTDTQYF. The gene calls are TRBV4-2 and TRBJ2-3; TRBD2 matches at 9 bases. Trimming removed 3 bases from V and 0 bases from J; junction bases left unmatched: 10. The CDR3 sequence is 18 residues long. The germline V gene encodes CDR1 LGHNA and CDR2 YNFKEQ.

CDR3: CASSQWGTDTQYF. In DNA, the CDR3 is TGTGCCAGCAGTCAATGGGGGACAGATACGCAGTATTTT. The chain carries TRBV14 and TRBJ2-3; the D gene could be TRBD1 or TRBD2 (5 bases each). The germline V and J ends were trimmed by 6 bases and 3 bases, with 10 bases remaining between them. CDR3 size: 13 residues. The germline V gene encodes CDR1 SGHDN and CDR2 FVKESK.

The chain carries TRBV12-5 and TRBJ2-3; no clear D gene. The CDR3 spans 13 residues. The germline V and J ends were trimmed by 1 base and 2 bases, with 4 bases remaining between them. Looked up from germline, CDR1 is LGHNT and CDR2 is FRNRAP. The CDR3 loop reads CASGLAYTDTQYF. For the CDR3, the DNA is TGTGCTAGTGGTTTGGCCTACACAGATACGCAGTATTTT.

There are many counts of this clonotype. The genes are TRBV9 and TRBJ1-5; TRBD1 agrees at 11 bases. The germline V gene encodes CDR1 SGDLS and CDR2 YYNGEE. The CDR3 has 14 residues. The V and J ends lost 3 bases and 7 bases, in that order; junction bases with no gene match: 3. CDR3 sequence (DNA): TGTGCCAGCAGCGAGGGGACAGGGGGACAGCCCCAGCATTTT. Amino acid sequence: CASSEGTGGQPQHF.

This chain joins TRBV9 and TRBJ2-3; D remains ambiguous. The CDR3 contains 16 residues. From germline, CDR1 is SGDLS and CDR2 YYNGEE. Trimming pared 0 bases from V and 2 bases from J, leaving 13 bases between. DNA of the CDR3: TGTGCCAGCAGCGTAGGAGGCTTTCCAATCACAGATACGCAGTATTTT. The encoded protein is CASSVGGFPITDTQYF. The whole variable domain, remainder taken from reference TRBV9 and TRBJ2-3, is DSGVTQTPKHLITATGQRVTLRCSPRSGDLSVYWYQQSLDQGLQFLIQYYNGEERAKGNILERFSAQQFPDLHSELNLSSLELGDSALYFCASSVGGFPITDTQYFGPGTRLTVL.

V and J are TRBV4-1 and TRBJ2-1; no reliable D call. There are 14 residues in the CDR3. V lost 4 bases and J 4 bases, leaving 11 bases between the germline ends. Germline V gives CDR1 MGHRA, CDR2 YSYEKL. CDR3 sequence (DNA): TGCGCCAGCAGCCCCCTCCAGAGATACAATGAGCAGTTCTTC. This translates into CASSPLQRYNEQFF.